The 22 T cell receptor beta chains listed next were all sequenced from one sample in a study of monozygotic twins with inflammatory bowel disease. TCRdb re-called the 5' RACE reads, yielding one record per CDR3 amino acid sequence without DNA. This sample's table has around 410,000 distinct CDR3 sequences. The sample comprised blood. The receptor source for this set is a human donor with ulcerative colitis or Crohn's disease, or a healthy co-twin of an affected twin (not recorded which).

The chain is built from TRBV14 and TRBJ1-1; TCRdb's D call, TRBD1, is unchecked because there is no DNA. Germline lookup yields CDR1 SGHDN and CDR2 FVKESK. The CDR3 has 16 residues. CDR3 sequence reads: CASSQDEGRWNTEAFF.

The V and J genes are TRBV21-1 and TRBJ1-5; the TCRdb call, TRBD1, lacks DNA for checking. TRBV21-1 is listed as a pseudogene. The CDR3 consists of 14 residues. The CDR3 reads CASGSDRGNQPQHF.

The rearrangement links TRBV20-1 to TRBJ2-1; without DNA, the TCRdb call of TRBD2 cannot be checked. Per germline, CDR1 DFQATT and CDR2 SNEGSKA (reference sequence). CDR3 length: 16 amino acids. CDR3 sequence: CSAKGLATAAYNEQFF.

The chain is built from TRBV3-1 and TRBJ2-7; no DNA is available, so the TRBD1 call from TCRdb remains unchecked. This CDR3 contains 17 residues. Germline-derived CDR1 and CDR2 are LGHDT and YNNKEL (reference sequence). CDR3 protein: CASSPRSRGIAYYEQYF.

The chain recombines TRBV25-1 with TRBJ1-4; TCRdb indicates TRBD1, and absent DNA this call remains unverified. Germline V gene lookup returns CDR1 MGHDK and CDR2 SYGVNS. This CDR3 has 14 amino acids. The CDR3: CAEGTGGLREKLFF.

The chain couples TRBV18 to TRBJ2-3; TCRdb gives TRBD2 as the D gene, but with no DNA this cannot be confirmed. CDR3 length: 16 residues. Germline-derived CDR1 and CDR2 are KGHSH and LQKENI. The CDR3 protein is CASSPLPGARVDTQYF.

V and J are TRBV5-1 and TRBJ2-4. Germline V lookup: CDR1 SGHRS, CDR2 YFSETQ. The CDR3 is 17 amino acids. CDR3 protein: CASSLNTGFGGKNIQYF.

The chain employs TRBV11-2 and TRBJ2-6; TCRdb's D call, TRBD1, is unchecked because there is no DNA. This CDR3 has 18 residues. CDR1 and CDR2 (germline): SGHAT, FQNNGV. CDR3 residues: CASSSQGKAVSGANVLTF.

The rearrangement links TRBV5-1 to TRBJ2-1; without DNA, the TCRdb call of TRBD1 cannot be checked. The CDR3 has 16 amino acids. Germline CDR1 SGHRS, CDR2 YFSETQ. The CDR3 sequence: CASSLRFSRVYNEQFF.

The V gene is TRBV11-2, the J gene TRBJ1-1; TCRdb's D call of TRBD1 is untestable without DNA. Looked up from germline, CDR1 is SGHAT and CDR2 is FQNNGV. The CDR3 length is 13 residues. The CDR3 sequence: CASSPFEGTEAFF.

The genes are TRBV5-1 and TRBJ1-2. Per germline, CDR1 SGHRS and CDR2 YFSETQ. The length of the CDR3 is 13 residues. CDR3 residues: CASSLLDNYGYTF.

This sequence joins TRBV5-1 and TRBJ1-4. The CDR3 has 16 amino acids. In germline, CDR1 is SGHRS, CDR2 YFSETQ. CDR3 in amino acids: CASSLRVGATNEKLFF.

The chain has TRBV7-9 and TRBJ2-1; TCRdb's D call, TRBD2, is unchecked because there is no DNA. Germline V gives CDR1 SEHNR, CDR2 FQNEAQ (reference sequence). The CDR3 sequence is 16 residues long. This chain's CDR3 is CASSFFGLGSHNEQFF.

The gene calls are TRBV7-2 and TRBJ1-5; TCRdb reports TRBD1, a call that lacks DNA to check it against. The CDR3 has 16 amino acids. Germline CDR1 SGHTA, CDR2 FQGNSA. The CDR3 reads CASSPTNTGSNQPQHF.

V is TRBV18 and J is TRBJ2-1; TCRdb lists TRBD2, though no DNA is available to test this call. CDR1 and CDR2 from the germline V gene are KGHSH and LQKENI. This CDR3 has 15 amino acids. CDR3: CASSPPNLAGSEQFF. The full variable domain, its missing parts supplied by reference TRBV18 and TRBJ2-1, is NAGVMQNPRHLVRRRGQEARLRCSPMKGHSHVYWYRQLPEEGLKFMVYLQKENIIDESGMPKERFSAEFPKEGPSILRIQQVVRGDSAAYFCASSPPNLAGSEQFFGPGTRLTVL.

V and J are TRBV7-2 and TRBJ2-3; checking the TCRdb D call of TRBD1 is not possible without DNA. CDR1 and CDR2 (germline): SGHTA, FQGNSA. This CDR3 has 17 amino acids. The CDR3 region is CASSLALAGAGTDTQYF. Full variable domain (rest looked up from reference TRBV7-2 and TRBJ2-3): GAGVSQSPSNKVTEKGKDVELRCDPISGHTALYWYRQSLGQGLEFLIYFQGNSAPDKSGLPSDRFSAERTGGSVSTLTIQRTQQEDSAVYLCASSLALAGAGTDTQYFGPGTRLTVL.

V usage is TRBV7-2 and J usage is TRBJ2-1. CDR1 is SGHTA, CDR2 FQGNSA, per germline. The CDR3 loop spans 14 amino acids. The CDR3 sequence is CASSGSFSYNEQFF.

The chain uses TRBV5-1 and TRBJ1-1. This CDR3 contains 14 residues. CDR1 and CDR2 (germline): SGHRS, YFSETQ. CDR3 residues: CASSLVPGGTEAFF.

This chain links TRBV5-6 with TRBJ1-4. The CDR3 runs 15 residues. The germline CDR1 and CDR2 sequences are SGHDT and YYEEEE. The CDR3 spells CASSLEGGEDEKLFF. Full variable domain (missing parts from reference TRBV5-6 and TRBJ1-4): DAGVTQSPTHLIKTRGQQVTLRCSPKSGHDTVSWYQQALGQGPQFIFQYYEEEERQRGNFPDRFSGHQFPNYSSELNVNALLLGDSALYLCASSLEGGEDEKLFFGSGTQLSVL.

This chain links TRBV7-9 with TRBJ2-3; TCRdb reports TRBD2, a call that lacks DNA to check it against. Germline-derived CDR1 and CDR2 are SEHNR and FQNEAQ (reference sequence). The CDR3 totals 17 residues. CDR3 in amino acids: CASSPRTSGLSTDTQYF. The entire variable domain, with the rest obtained from reference TRBV7-9 and TRBJ2-3, is as follows: DTGVSQNPRHKITKRGQNVTFRCDPISEHNRLYWYRQTLGQGPEFLTYFQNEAQLEKSRLLSDRFSAERPKGSFSTLEIQRTEQGDSAMYLCASSPRTSGLSTDTQYFGPGTRLTVL.

The chain joins TRBV5-1 to TRBJ2-2; TCRdb picks TRBD1, but there is no DNA to check that call. This CDR3 has 15 amino acids. The germline CDR1 and CDR2 sequences are SGHRS and YFSETQ. The CDR3 sequence is CASSLGGQPTGELFF.

The chain carries TRBV7-9 and TRBJ2-6. CDR3 size: 15 residues. Germline-derived CDR1 and CDR2 are SEHNR and FQNEAQ (reference sequence). CDR3 in amino acids: CASSPQGTGANVLTF.